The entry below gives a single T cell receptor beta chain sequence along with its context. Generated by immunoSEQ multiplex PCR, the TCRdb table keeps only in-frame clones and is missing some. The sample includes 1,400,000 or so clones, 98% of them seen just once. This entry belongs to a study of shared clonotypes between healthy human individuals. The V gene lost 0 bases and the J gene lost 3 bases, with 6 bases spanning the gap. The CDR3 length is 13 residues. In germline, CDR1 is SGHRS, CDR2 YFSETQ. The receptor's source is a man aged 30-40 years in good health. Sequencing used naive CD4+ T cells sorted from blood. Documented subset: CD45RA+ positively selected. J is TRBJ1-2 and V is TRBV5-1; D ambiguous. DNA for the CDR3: TGCGCCAGCAGCTTGGCAACGGACTATGGCTACACCTTC. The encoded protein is CASSLATDYGYTF.